These 15 T cell receptor beta chains originate from one sample sequenced in a study of a mutant IDH1 vaccine in newly diagnosed glioma. Sequencing was performed with immunoSEQ multiplex PCR; in TCRdb, only in-frame clones are kept and a portion is missing. In the table there are about 56,000 clones, more than 75% of which are singletons. Their antigens remain unidentified. Time point indicated: week 23, last vaccination. Each dose of the vaccine consisted of 300 ug of mutant IDH1 20-mer peptide, with topical imiquimod. This specimen was PBMCs, taken from a glioma patient whose treatment included an IDH1 peptide vaccine. These receptors came from a man aged 35-49 years with glioma.

J is TRBJ2-7 and V is TRBV19; 8 nucleotides align to TRBD2. The CDR3 runs 16 residues. J was trimmed by 4 bases and V by 7 bases; bases with no gene match: 15. The germline V gene encodes CDR1 LNHDA and CDR2 SQIVND (reference sequence). This CDR3 reads CASKRSVAGSIYEQYF. In DNA, the CDR3 is TGTGCCAGTAAAAGGAGTGTAGCGGGAAGTATATACGAGCAGTACTTC.

This chain uses TRBV7-9 with TRBJ2-7; D unclear. CDR3 length: 14 amino acids. Germline V CDR1 and CDR2: SEHNR, FQNEAQ (reference sequence). The germline V and J ends were trimmed by 3 bases and 3 bases, with 12 bases remaining between them. CDR3 loop: CASSFSTARYEQYF. CDR3 in DNA: TGTGCCAGCAGCTTCTCGACTGCGCGCTACGAGCAGTACTTC.

The chain recombines TRBV4-3 with TRBJ1-2; the match to TRBD1 covers 9 bases. Unmatched junction bases numbered 7, after V lost 0 bases and J lost 5 bases. Germline V gene data show CDR1 as LGHNA and CDR2 as YSLEER. There are 16 residues in the CDR3. The CDR3 spells CASSQDRGTGFYGYTF. The CDR3, as DNA: TGCGCCAGCAGCCAAGATCGGGGGACAGGGTTTTATGGCTACACCTTC.

The gene calls are TRBV13 and TRBJ2-7, with D unresolved. The CDR3 loop spans 12 amino acids. Per the germline V gene, CDR1 is PRHDT and CDR2 is FYEKMQ (reference sequence). The V and J ends lost 1 base and 5 bases respectively, with 6 bases between them. The CDR3 protein is CASSLEANEQYF. For the CDR3, the DNA is TGTGCCAGCAGCTTAGAGGCCAACGAGCAGTACTTC.

The rearrangement joins TRBV12-2 to TRBJ2-1; the table's TRBD2 call for D was not verified on the DNA. TRBV12-2 is recorded as a pseudogene. The CDR3 has 15 amino acids. The chain's CDR3 is CASRSRAGTYNEQFF. The CDR3 DNA is TGTGCAAGTCGCTCCCGAGCGGGTACCTACAATGAGCAGTTCTTC.

The chain carries TRBV2 and TRBJ1-5, with D possibly matching TRBD1 (6 bases). The V and J ends lost 5 bases and 4 bases respectively, with 12 bases between them. Germline CDR1 is SNHLY and CDR2 is FYNNEI. CDR3 length: 14 residues. The CDR3 loop reads CASSSHRANQPQHF. CDR3 sequence (DNA): TGTGCCAGCAGTTCCCACAGGGCGAATCAGCCCCAGCATTTT.

The chain has TRBV5-1 and TRBJ2-2; tentatively, D is TRBD1 or TRBD2 (5 bases each). V lost 4 bases and J 0 bases, leaving 10 bases between the germline ends. The CDR3 spans 15 residues. The germline gives CDR1 SGHRS, CDR2 YFSETQ. The CDR3 spells CASSRDGSNTGELFF. The CDR3 region has the DNA TGCGCCAGCAGCCGGGACGGATCGAACACCGGGGAGCTGTTTTTT.

This chain uses TRBV15 with TRBJ1-5; D possibly corresponds to TRBD1 (6 bases). Looked up from germline, CDR1 is LNHNV and CDR2 is YYDKDF (reference sequence). V lost 3 bases to trimming and J lost 10 bases, with 19 bases between them. This CDR3 has 15 amino acids. CDR3 nucleotide sequence: TGTGCCACCAGCAGCAAAACCTCGGTGGGGGCTCCCCAGCATTTT. Protein product: CATSSKTSVGAPQHF.

The chain links TRBV28 to TRBJ2-7; D perhaps matches TRBD1 (5 bases). Germline CDR1 reads MDHEN; CDR2 reads SYDVKM. Trimming took off 10 bases at V and 7 bases at J, with 23 bases between the two ends. The CDR3 runs to 14 residues. CDR3 in amino acids: CATRIVVGLGEQYF. CDR3 DNA: TGTGCCACCCGGATCGTCGTGGGGCTCGGGGAGCAGTACTTC.

The chain combines TRBV18 with TRBJ2-7; D unresolved. Germline V gives CDR1 KGHSH, CDR2 LQKENI. The CDR3 has 15 residues. V was trimmed by 3 bases and J by 0 bases, leaving 12 bases between them. The CDR3 protein is CASSPRTVNSYEQYF. The CDR3 coding sequence is TGTGCCAGCTCACCTAGGACGGTTAACTCCTACGAGCAGTACTTC.

V is TRBV5-6 and J is TRBJ1-5; TRBD1 matches 10 bases. Germline V gene data show CDR1 as SGHDT and CDR2 as YYEEEE. The CDR3 is 15 amino acids. V was clipped by 3 bases and J by 4 bases; unmatched bases: 4. The chain's CDR3 is CASSSWTGGNQPQHF. The DNA for the CDR3 is TGTGCCAGCAGCTCCTGGACAGGGGGAAATCAGCCCCAGCATTTT.

The count of this clone is one. This sequence joins TRBV4-1 and TRBJ1-5; 7 bases align to TRBD1. This CDR3 is 13 amino acids long. Germline lookup yields CDR1 MGHRA and CDR2 YSYEKL. J was trimmed by 7 bases and V by 4 bases; bases with no gene match: 4. The CDR3 DNA reads TGCGCCAGCAGCCCAAGGGGGCAGCAGCCCCAGCATTTT. It translates to CASSPRGQQPQHF.

The rearrangement links TRBV13 to TRBJ2-1, with D perhaps matching TRBD1 or TRBD2 (5 bases each). Trimming shortened V by 5 bases and J by 0 bases, and 11 bases separated the two germline ends. The CDR3 is 15 residues long. The V gene's germline CDR1 is PRHDT and CDR2 FYEKMQ (reference sequence). Here the CDR3 reads CASSGTESSYNEQFF. CDR3 DNA sequence: TGTGCCAGCAGCGGGACGGAAAGCTCCTACAATGAGCAGTTCTTC.

V and J are TRBV5-1 and TRBJ2-1; D is ambiguous. The ends were cut back, 0 bases at V and 1 base at J, with 8 bases in the middle. CDR1 and CDR2 from the germline V gene are SGHRS and YFSETQ. The length of the CDR3 is 15 residues. The CDR3 sequence: CASSLARLSYNEQFF. CDR3 nucleotide sequence: TGCGCCAGCAGCTTGGCGAGGTTGTCCTACAATGAGCAGTTCTTC. Combining the CDR3 with reference TRBV5-1 and TRBJ2-1 gives the whole variable domain KAGVTQTPRYLIKTRGQQVTLSCSPISGHRSVSWYQQTPGQGLQFLFEYFSETQRNKGNFPGRFSGRQFSNSRSEMNVSTLELGDSALYLCASSLARLSYNEQFFGPGTRLTVL.

This chain links TRBV7-9 with TRBJ2-2; tentatively, D is TRBD1 (6 bases). This CDR3 has 15 amino acids. Germline V gene lookup returns CDR1 SEHNR and CDR2 FQNEAQ (reference sequence). Deletions cut 4 bases from V and 9 bases from J, with 18 bases between. The CDR3 loop reads CASSSDWTAKRELFF. CDR3 sequence (DNA): TGTGCCAGCAGCTCTGATTGGACAGCTAAAAGGGAGCTGTTTTTT. Complete variable domain (other parts from reference TRBV7-9 and TRBJ2-2): DTGVSQNPRHKITKRGQNVTFRCDPISEHNRLYWYRQTLGQGPEFLTYFQNEAQLEKSRLLSDRFSAERPKGSFSTLEIQRTEQGDSAMYLCASSSDWTAKRELFFGEGSRLTVL.